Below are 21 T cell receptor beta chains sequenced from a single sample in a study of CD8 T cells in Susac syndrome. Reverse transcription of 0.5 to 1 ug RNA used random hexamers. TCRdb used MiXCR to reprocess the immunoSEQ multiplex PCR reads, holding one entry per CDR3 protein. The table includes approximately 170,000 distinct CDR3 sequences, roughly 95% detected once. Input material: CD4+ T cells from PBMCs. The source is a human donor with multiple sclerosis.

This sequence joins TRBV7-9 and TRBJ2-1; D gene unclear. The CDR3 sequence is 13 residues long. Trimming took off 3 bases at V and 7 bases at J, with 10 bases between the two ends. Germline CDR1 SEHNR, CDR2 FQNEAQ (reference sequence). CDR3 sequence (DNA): TGTGCCAGCAGCTTGTGGGCGTTGAATGAGCAGTTCTTC. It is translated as CASSLWALNEQFF.

The DNA for the CDR3 is TGCGCCAGCAGCCGGAACGGAGAAAACATTCAGTACTTC. Translated: CASSRNGENIQYF. The J gene is TRBJ2-4, the V gene TRBV5-1, with D unclear. The V gene lost 4 bases and the J gene lost 5 bases, with 10 bases spanning the gap. CDR1 and CDR2 from the germline V gene are SGHRS and YFSETQ. This CDR3 spans 13 amino acids.

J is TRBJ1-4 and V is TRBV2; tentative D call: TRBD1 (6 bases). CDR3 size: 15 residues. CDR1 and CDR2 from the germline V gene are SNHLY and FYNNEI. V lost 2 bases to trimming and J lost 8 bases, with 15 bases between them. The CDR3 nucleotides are TGTGCCAGCAGTGAACTAACAGGGAATGGAGAAAAACTGTTTTTT. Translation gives CASSELTGNGEKLFF.

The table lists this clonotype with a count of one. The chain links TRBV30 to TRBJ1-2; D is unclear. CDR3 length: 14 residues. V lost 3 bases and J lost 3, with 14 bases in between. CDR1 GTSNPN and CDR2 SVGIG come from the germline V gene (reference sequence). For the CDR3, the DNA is TGTGCCTGGAGGCTGCCGTACGTGGACTATGGCTACACCTTC. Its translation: CAWRLPYVDYGYTF. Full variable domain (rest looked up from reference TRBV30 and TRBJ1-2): SQTIHQWPATLVQPVGSPLSLECTVEGTSNPNLYWYRQAAGRGLQLLFYSVGIGQISSEVPQNLSASRPQDRQFILSSKKLLLSDSGFYLCAWRLPYVDYGYTFGSGTRLTVV.

The CDR3 DNA reads as TGTGCCAGCTCAGCAGCGGGAGCGACAAATGAGCAGTTCTTC. It is translated as CASSAAGATNEQFF. The V and J genes are TRBV18 and TRBJ2-1, with 8 bases that match TRBD2. The V and J ends lost 5 bases and 7 bases, in that order; junction bases with no gene match: 7. Germline values: CDR1 KGHSH, CDR2 LQKENI. The CDR3 loop spans 14 amino acids.

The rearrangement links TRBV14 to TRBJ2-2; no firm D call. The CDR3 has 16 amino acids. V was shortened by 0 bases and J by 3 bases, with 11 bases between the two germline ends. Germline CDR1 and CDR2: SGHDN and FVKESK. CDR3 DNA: TGTGCCAGCAGCCAAGATTTCCGGGCCTACACCGGGGAGCTGTTTTTT. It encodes CASSQDFRAYTGELFF.

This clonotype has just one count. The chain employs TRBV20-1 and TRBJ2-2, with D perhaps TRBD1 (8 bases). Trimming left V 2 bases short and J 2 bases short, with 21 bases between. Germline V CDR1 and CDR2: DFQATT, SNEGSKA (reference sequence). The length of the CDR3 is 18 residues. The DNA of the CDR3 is TGCAGTGCTAGATCGGCCCAGGGGGCTAGCGGAAACACCGGGGAGCTGTTTTTT. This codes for CSARSAQGASGNTGELFF.

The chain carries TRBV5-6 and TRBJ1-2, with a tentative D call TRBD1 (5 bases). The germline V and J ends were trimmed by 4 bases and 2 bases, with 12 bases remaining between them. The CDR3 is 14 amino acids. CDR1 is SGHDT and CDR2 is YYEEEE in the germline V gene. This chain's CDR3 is CASSLRDRNYGYTF. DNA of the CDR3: TGTGCCAGCAGCCTTCGGGACCGCAACTATGGCTACACCTTC.

CDR3 protein: CASSGEGANIQYF. In DNA form, the CDR3 reads TGTGCCAGCAGTGGGGAGGGCGCGAACATTCAGTACTTC. This chain uses TRBV6-1 with TRBJ2-4; 7 nucleotides line up with TRBD2. Germline CDR1 MNHNS, CDR2 SASEGT. V lost 4 bases to trimming and J lost 7 bases; unmatched junction nucleotides: 4. CDR3 size: 13 residues.

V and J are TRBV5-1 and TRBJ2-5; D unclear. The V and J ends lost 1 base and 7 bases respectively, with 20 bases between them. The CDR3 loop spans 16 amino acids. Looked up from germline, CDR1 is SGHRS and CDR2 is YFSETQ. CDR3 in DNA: TGCGCCAGCAGCTTGTTGACTTCACCCTCATCTGGGACCCAGTACTTC. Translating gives CASSLLTSPSSGTQYF.

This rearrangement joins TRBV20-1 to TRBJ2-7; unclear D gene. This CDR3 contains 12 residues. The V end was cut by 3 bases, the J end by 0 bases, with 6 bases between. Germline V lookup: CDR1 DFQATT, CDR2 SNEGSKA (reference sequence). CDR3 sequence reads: CSASPDSYEQYF. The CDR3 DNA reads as TGCAGTGCTAGTCCGGACTCCTACGAGCAGTACTTC.

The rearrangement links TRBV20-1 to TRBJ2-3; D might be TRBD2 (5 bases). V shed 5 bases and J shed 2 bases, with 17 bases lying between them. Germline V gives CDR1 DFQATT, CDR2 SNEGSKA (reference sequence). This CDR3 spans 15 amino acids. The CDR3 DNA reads TGCAGTGCTGGAGGACGACTCCTCAACACAGATACGCAGTATTTT. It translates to CSAGGRLLNTDTQYF.

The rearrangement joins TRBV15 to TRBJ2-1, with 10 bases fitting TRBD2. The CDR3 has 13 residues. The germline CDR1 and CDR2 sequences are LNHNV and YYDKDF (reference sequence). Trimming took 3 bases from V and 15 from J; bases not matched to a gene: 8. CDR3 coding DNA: TGTGCCACCAGCAGGGTCCCGGGACTAGCGTCGTTCTTC. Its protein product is CATSRVPGLASFF.

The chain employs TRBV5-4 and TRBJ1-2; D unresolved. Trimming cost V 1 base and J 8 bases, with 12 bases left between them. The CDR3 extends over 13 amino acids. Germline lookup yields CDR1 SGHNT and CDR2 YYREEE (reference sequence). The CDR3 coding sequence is TGTGCCAGCAGCTTGTACGGCCGAGGAGGCTACACCTTC. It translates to CASSLYGRGGYTF.

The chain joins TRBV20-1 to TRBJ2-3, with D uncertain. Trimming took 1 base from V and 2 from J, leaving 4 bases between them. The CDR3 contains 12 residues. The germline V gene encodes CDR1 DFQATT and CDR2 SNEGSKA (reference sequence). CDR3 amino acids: CSARGNTDTQYF. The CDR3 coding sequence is TGCAGTGCTAGAGGTAACACAGATACGCAGTATTTT.

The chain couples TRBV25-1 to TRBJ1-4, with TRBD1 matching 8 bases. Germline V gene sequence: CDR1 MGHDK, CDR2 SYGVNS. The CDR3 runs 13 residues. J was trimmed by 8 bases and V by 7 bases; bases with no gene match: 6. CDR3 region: CASNRGYGEKLFF. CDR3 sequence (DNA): TGTGCCAGCAACAGGGGGTACGGGGAAAAACTGTTTTTT.

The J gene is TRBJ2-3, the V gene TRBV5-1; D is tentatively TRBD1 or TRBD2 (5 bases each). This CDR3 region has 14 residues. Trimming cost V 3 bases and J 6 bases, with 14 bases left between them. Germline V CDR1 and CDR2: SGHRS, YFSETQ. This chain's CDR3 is CASSWGTPRDTQYF. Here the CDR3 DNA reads TGCGCCAGCAGCTGGGGGACGCCTCGCGATACGCAGTATTTT.

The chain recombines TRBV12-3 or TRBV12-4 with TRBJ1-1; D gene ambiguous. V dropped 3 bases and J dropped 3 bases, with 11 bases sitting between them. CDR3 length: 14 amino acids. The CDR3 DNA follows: TGTGCCAGCAGTTTTAACGGTGGGGACACTGAAGCTTTCTTT. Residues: CASSFNGGDTEAFF.

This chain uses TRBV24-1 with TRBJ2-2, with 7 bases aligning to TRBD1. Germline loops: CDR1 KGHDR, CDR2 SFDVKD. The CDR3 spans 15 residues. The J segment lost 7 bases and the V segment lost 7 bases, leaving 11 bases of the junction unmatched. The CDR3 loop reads CATSKGTEPFGELFF. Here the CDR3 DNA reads TGTGCCACCAGCAAGGGGACAGAGCCCTTCGGGGAGCTGTTTTTT.

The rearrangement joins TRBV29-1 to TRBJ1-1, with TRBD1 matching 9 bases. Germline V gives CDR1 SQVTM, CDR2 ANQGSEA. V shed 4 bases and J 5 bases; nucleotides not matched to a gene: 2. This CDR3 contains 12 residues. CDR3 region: CSVADRGTEAFF. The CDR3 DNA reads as TGCAGCGTTGCGGACAGGGGTACTGAAGCTTTCTTT.

CDR3 in amino acids: CAWTPLSPAGNYGYTF. CDR3 DNA sequence: TGTGCCTGGACCCCCCTTTCGCCGGCAGGGAACTATGGCTACACCTTC. This sequence joins TRBV30 and TRBJ1-2; maybe TRBD1 (5 bases). Trimming stripped 4 bases from V and 2 bases from J, with 20 bases between. CDR1 GTSNPN and CDR2 SVGIG come from the germline V gene (reference sequence). This CDR3 has 16 residues.